A selection of T cell receptor beta chains follows, all from one sample in a study of T cell clones after liver transplantation. The repertoire was sequenced with immunoSEQ multiplex PCR; TCRdb's copy has only in-frame clones and lacks some. This sample has more than 95,000 clones; about 80% occur once, and the top ten carry roughly 2.8%. Sequenced material: CD4+ T cells from blood, taken around 50 months after liver transplant. The receptors were sampled from a human patient who received a liver transplant. Some T cells may trace back to the graft donor. The conserved cysteine and the conserved F or W are not part of the CDR3 here. The D gene is left open where the match is weak.

>TRBJ2-7|TRBV27|TRBD1
ASSPLRTGWDEQY
>TRBJ2-7|TRBV23-1|.
ASSYYWDRLRY
>TRBJ2-7|TRBV5-6|.
ASSFRGPSYEQY
>TRBJ2-7|TRBV5-1|TRBD1
ASSTRTGPNGEQY
>TRBJ1-3|TRBV10-3|.
AISESGAVHSGNTIY
>TRBJ1-4|TRBV19|.
ASNNGRKLF
>TRBJ2-7|TRBV18|.
ASSPTGSLISYEQY
>TRBJ1-3|TRBV28|.
ASGGNTIY
>TRBJ1-3|TRBV29-1|.
SVGQPGATIY
>TRBJ2-7|TRBV7-9|.
ASSRTGSSYEQY
>TRBJ2-7|TRBV25-1|TRBD1
ASSDGLQGARYEQY
>TRBJ1-4|TRBV28|.
ASRGGTIGEKLF
>TRBJ1-1|TRBV9|.
ASSPQGRRALNTEAF
>TRBJ1-3|TRBV12-5|.
ASGDTGRGNTIY
>TRBJ2-7|TRBV21-1|.
ASSKRQAHVLYEQY
>TRBJ2-2|TRBV27|.
AILYGTSVIDTGELF
>TRBJ2-3|TRBV5-1|TRBD1
ASSARDRVRPDTQY
>TRBJ1-4|TRBV5-6|.
ASSLGAGEKLF
>TRBJ1-4|TRBV27|TRBD1
ASSPPRQGVREKLF
>TRBJ1-1|TRBV9|.
ASSVVAAMNTEAF
>TRBJ2-1|TRBV19|.
ASSSQGRLLYNEQF
>TRBJ2-1|TRBV5-1|TRBD2
ASSLAGGNEQF
>TRBJ2-1|TRBV27|TRBD2
ASSLFPPVLAGSYNEQF
>TRBJ2-3|TRBV4-2|TRBD2
ASSQDHVAGGDTQY
>TRBJ2-7|TRBV6-1|TRBD1
ASGTGGYYEQY
>TRBJ2-2|TRBV30|.
AWRFGGSTGELF
>TRBJ1-5|TRBV6-1|.
ASAPRENQPQH
>TRBJ1-6|TRBV21-1|.
AQTAGGSGGSPLH
>TRBJ2-1|TRBV27|TRBD2
ASSFRAGNYNEQF
>TRBJ2-5|TRBV7-7|.
ASSRGGRGLQETQY
>TRBJ1-2|TRBV10-3|.
AISESYGSYGYT
>TRBJ1-1|TRBV19|.
ASSIRGPLNTEAF
>TRBJ1-1|TRBV18|TRBD1
ASSPNRGRTEAF
>TRBJ1-5|TRBV5-1|.
ASSVDSYSNQPQH
>TRBJ1-4|TRBV27|TRBD1
ASSSGQAYNEKLF
>TRBJ1-6|TRBV7-9|.
ASSLVGGSGNSPLH
>TRBJ2-3|TRBV18|TRBD2
ASSPRTSGTDTQY
>TRBJ1-5|TRBV18|.
ASSQGWGNQPQH